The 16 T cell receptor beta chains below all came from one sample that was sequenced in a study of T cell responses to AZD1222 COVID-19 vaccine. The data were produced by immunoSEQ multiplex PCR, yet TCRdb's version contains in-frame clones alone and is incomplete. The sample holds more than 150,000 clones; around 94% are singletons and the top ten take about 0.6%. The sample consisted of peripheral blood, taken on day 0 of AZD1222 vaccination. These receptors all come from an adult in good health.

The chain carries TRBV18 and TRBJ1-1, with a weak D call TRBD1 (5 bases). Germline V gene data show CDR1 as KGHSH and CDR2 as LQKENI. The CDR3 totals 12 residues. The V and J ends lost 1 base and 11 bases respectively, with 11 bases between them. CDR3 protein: CASSPQDKGAFF. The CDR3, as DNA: TGTGCCAGCTCACCACAGGACAAAGGGGCTTTCTTT.

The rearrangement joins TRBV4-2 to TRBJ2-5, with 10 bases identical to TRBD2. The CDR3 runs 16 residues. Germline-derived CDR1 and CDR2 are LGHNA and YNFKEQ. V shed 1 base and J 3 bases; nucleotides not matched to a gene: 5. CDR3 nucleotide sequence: TGTGCCAGCAGCCAAGTGGCCGGACTAGCGGAAGAGACCCAGTACTTC. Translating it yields CASSQVAGLAEETQYF.

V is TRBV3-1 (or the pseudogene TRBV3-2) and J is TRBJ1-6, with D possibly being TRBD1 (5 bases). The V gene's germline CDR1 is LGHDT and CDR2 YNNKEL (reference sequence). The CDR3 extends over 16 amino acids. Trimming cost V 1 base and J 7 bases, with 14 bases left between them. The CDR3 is CASSQGGAQGNSPLHF. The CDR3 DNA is TGTGCCAGCAGCCAAGGAGGGGCCCAAGGGAATTCACCCCTCCACTTT.

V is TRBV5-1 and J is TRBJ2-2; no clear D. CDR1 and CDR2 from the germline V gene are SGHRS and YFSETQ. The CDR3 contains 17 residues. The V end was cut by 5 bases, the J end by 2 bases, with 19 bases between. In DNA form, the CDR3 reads TGCGCCAGCAGGTTAAGAGGACGCTTCGGAAACACCGGGGAGCTGTTTTTT. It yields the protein CASRLRGRFGNTGELFF. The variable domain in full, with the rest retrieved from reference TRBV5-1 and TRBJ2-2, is KAGVTQTPRYLIKTRGQQVTLSCSPISGHRSVSWYQQTPGQGLQFLFEYFSETQRNKGNFPGRFSGRQFSNSRSEMNVSTLELGDSALYLCASRLRGRFGNTGELFFGEGSRLTVL.

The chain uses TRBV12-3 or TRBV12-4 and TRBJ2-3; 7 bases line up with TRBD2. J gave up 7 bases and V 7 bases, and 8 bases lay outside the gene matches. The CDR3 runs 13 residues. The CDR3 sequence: CASTMRREHTQYF. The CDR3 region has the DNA TGTGCCAGCACAATGCGGCGGGAGCATACGCAGTATTTT.

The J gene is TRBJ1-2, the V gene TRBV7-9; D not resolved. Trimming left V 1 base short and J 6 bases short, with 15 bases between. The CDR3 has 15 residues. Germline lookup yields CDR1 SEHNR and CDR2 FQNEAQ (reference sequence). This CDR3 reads CASSLVAGWGDGYTF. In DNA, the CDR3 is TGTGCCAGCAGCTTAGTGGCGGGATGGGGAGATGGCTACACCTTC.

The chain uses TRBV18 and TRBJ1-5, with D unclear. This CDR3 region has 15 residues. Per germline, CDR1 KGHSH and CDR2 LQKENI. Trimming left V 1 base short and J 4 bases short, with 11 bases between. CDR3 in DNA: TGTGCCAGCTCACCACTTGGACCCCAGAATCAGCCCCAGCATTTT. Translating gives CASSPLGPQNQPQHF.

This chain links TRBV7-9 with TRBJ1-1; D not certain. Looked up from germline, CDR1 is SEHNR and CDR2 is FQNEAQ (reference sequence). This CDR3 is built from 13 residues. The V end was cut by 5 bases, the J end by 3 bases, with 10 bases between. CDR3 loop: CASSRWGDTEAFF. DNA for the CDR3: TGTGCCAGCAGCCGCTGGGGTGACACTGAAGCTTTCTTT.

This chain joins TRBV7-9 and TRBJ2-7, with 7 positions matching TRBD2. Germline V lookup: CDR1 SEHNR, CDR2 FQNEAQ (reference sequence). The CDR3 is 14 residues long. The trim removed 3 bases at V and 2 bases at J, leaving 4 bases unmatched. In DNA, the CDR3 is TGTGCCAGCAGCTTGGGCGGGAGACCCTACGAGCAGTACTTC. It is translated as CASSLGGRPYEQYF. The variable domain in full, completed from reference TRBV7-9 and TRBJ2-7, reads DTGVSQNPRHKITKRGQNVTFRCDPISEHNRLYWYRQTLGQGPEFLTYFQNEAQLEKSRLLSDRFSAERPKGSFSTLEIQRTEQGDSAMYLCASSLGGRPYEQYFGPGTRLTVT.

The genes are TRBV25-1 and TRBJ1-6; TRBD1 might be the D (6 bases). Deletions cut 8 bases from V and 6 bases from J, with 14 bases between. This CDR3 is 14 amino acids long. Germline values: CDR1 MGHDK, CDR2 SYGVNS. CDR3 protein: CASGGAGVNSPLHF. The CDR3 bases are TGTGCCAGCGGGGGGGCAGGGGTTAATTCACCCCTCCACTTT.

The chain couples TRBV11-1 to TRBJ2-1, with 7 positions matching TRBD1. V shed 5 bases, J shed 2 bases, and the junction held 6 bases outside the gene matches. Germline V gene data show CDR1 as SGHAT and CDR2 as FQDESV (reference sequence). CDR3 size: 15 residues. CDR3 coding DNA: TGTGCCAGCAGCCCCGGGACAGATACCTACAATGAGCAGTTCTTC. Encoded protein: CASSPGTDTYNEQFF.

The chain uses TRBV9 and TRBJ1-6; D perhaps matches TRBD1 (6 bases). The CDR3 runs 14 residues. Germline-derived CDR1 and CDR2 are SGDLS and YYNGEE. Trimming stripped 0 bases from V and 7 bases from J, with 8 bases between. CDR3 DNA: TGTGCCAGCAGCGTAGGGACAGTGAATTCACCCCTCCACTTT. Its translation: CASSVGTVNSPLHF.

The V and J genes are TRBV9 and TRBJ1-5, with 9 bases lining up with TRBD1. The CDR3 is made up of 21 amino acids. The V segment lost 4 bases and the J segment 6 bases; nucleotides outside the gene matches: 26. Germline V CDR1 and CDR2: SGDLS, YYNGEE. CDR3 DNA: TGTGCCAGCAGCCCAAAATTCGGGACAGGGTCCAAGGACGATGCTGGTCAGCCCCAGCATTTT. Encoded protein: CASSPKFGTGSKDDAGQPQHF.

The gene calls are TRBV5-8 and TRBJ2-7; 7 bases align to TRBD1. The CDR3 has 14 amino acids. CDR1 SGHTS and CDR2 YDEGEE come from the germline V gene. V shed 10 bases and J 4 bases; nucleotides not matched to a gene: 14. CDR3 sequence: CAGESRTGVYEQYF. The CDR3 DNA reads TGTGCCGGGGAGAGTAGGACAGGTGTTTACGAGCAGTACTTC.

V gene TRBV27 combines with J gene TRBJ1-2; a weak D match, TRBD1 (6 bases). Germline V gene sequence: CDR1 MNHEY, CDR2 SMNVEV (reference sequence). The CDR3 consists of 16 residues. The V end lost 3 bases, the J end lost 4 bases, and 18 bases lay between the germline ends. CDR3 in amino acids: CASSFNSGTSFYGYTF. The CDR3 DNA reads TGTGCCAGCAGTTTCAACTCCGGGACAAGCTTCTATGGCTACACCTTC.

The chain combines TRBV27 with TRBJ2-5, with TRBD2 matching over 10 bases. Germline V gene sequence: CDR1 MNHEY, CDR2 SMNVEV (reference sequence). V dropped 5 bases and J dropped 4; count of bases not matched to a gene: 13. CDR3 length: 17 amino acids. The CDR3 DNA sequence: TGTGCCAGCAGTCCAACCGCACTAGCGGGACCGGGAGAGACCCAGTACTTC. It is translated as CASSPTALAGPGETQYF.